This T cell receptor (beta chain) was recovered during a study of cytomegalovirus exposure and HLA in healthy donors. Overall study results and limits: Analysis performed later showed TCR beta chains linked to HLA being more clonally expanded than equally common others. TCR beta chains numbering more than 150 were designated cytomegalovirus-associated.

Trimming at V came to 5 bases and at J to 1 base, leaving 7 bases not matched to a gene. This CDR3 region has 15 residues. Germline CDR1 SGHVS, CDR2 FQNEAQ. A word on this clone: Its antigen is as yet unknown.

PCR was performed using 60 Vbeta and 13 Jbeta primers. Assay: immunoSEQ multiplex PCR; the TCRdb copy retains only in-frame clones and omits some. This repertoire shows over 150,000 clones, roughly 80% found once; its top ten account for around 5%. The sample was PBMCs. The source of this sequence is a young man in good health and CMV-seronegative. This chain uses TRBV7-8 with TRBJ2-7, with 8 bases that match TRBD1. CDR3 loop: CASSTFGQGSYEQYF. The CDR3 nucleotides are TGTGCCAGCAGCACCTTCGGACAGGGATCCTACGAGCAGTACTTC. The variable domain in full, completed from reference TRBV7-8 and TRBJ2-7, reads GAGVSQSPRYKVAKRGQDVALRCDPISGHVSLFWYQQALGQGPEFLTYFQNEAQLDKSGLPSDRFFAERPEGSVSTLKIQRTQQEDSAVYLCASSTFGQGSYEQYFGPGTRLTVT.